This TCR beta chain comes out of a study of CD8 T cells in ankylosing spondylitis. The germline CDR1 and CDR2 sequences are DFQATT and SNEGSKA (reference sequence). This CDR3 has 15 residues. V was cut by 4 bases and J by 2 bases, with 18 bases left in between. This clonotype was picked up many times. A single record per CDR3 protein comes from TCRdb applying MiXCR to the 5' RACE reads. The sample lists 250,000 or so distinct CDR3 sequences; roughly a tenth were seen once. The receptor was isolated from a male donor with ankylosing spondylitis or in good health (not recorded which). V gene TRBV20-1 combines with J gene TRBJ2-7; the D gene could be TRBD1 or TRBD2 (5 bases each). Sequencing used blood, either unsorted or a sorted T cell fraction (not recorded which). The CDR3 nucleotides are TGCAGTGCTACACCTGATTCGGGACGGGCCTACGAGCAGTACTTC. Residues: CSATPDSGRAYEQYF.